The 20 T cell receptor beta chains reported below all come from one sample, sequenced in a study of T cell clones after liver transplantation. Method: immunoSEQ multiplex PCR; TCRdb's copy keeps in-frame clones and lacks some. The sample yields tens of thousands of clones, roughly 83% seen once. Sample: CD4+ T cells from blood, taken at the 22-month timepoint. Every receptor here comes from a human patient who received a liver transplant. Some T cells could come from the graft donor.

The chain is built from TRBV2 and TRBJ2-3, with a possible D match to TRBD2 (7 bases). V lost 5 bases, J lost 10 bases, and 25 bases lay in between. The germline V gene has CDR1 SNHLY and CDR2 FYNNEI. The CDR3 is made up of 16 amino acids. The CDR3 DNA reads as TGTGCCAGCAGTTACGGGACTACCGGAGGGGGTCCGCCGCAGTATTTT. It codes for CASSYGTTGGGPPQYF.

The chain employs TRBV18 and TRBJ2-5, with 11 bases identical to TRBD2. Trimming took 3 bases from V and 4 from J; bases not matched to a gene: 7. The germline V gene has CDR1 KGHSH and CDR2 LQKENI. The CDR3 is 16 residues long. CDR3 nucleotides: TGTGCCAGCTCACCTGTAGCGGGGGGGCCTCCAGAGACCCAGTACTTC. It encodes CASSPVAGGPPETQYF.

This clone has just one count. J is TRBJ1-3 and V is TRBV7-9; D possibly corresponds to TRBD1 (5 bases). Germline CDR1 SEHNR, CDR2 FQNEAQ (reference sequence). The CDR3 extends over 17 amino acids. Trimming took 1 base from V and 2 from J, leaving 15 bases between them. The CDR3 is CASSLEYGGATGNTIYF. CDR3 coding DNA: TGTGCCAGCAGCTTAGAGTATGGTGGGGCGACTGGAAACACCATATATTTT.

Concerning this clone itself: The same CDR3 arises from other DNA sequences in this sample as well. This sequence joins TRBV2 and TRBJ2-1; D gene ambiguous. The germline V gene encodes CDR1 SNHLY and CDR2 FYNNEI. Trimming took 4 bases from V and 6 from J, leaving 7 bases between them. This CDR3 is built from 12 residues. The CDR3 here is CASSVLVNEQFF. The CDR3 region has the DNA TGTGCCAGCAGTGTTCTAGTCAATGAGCAGTTCTTC.

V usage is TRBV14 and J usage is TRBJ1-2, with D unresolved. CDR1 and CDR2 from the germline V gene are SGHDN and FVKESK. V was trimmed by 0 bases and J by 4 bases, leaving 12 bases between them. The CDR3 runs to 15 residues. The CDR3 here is CASSQDAGIAYGYTF. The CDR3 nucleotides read TGTGCCAGCAGCCAAGATGCGGGGATAGCCTATGGCTACACCTTC.

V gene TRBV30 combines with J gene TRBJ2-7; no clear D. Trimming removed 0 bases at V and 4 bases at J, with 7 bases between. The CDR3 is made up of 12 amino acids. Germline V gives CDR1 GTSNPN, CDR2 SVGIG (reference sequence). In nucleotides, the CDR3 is TGTGCCTGGAGTGTTTCGGGTTACGAGCAGTACTTC. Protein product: CAWSVSGYEQYF.

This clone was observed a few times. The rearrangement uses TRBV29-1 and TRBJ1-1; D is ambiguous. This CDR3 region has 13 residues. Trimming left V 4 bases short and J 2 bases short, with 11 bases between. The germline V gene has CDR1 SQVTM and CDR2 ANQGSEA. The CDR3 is CSVGQAGNTEAFF. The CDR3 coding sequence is TGCAGCGTTGGTCAGGCAGGAAACACTGAAGCTTTCTTT.

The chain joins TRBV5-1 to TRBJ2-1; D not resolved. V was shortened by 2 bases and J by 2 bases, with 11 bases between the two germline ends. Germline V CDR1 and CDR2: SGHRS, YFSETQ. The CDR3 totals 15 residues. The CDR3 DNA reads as TGCGCCAGCAGCTTAGGAACTGCAGCCTACAATGAGCAGTTCTTC. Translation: CASSLGTAAYNEQFF.

In DNA form, the CDR3 reads TGTGCCAGCAGCCAAACTTCCGGGACTAGCGCTACCTACGAGCAGTACTTC. It translates to CASSQTSGTSATYEQYF. The chain carries TRBV4-2 and TRBJ2-7; 10 positions match TRBD2. Germline V lookup: CDR1 LGHNA, CDR2 YNFKEQ. The length of the CDR3 is 17 residues. The V and J ends lost 2 bases and 2 bases, in that order; junction bases with no gene match: 9.

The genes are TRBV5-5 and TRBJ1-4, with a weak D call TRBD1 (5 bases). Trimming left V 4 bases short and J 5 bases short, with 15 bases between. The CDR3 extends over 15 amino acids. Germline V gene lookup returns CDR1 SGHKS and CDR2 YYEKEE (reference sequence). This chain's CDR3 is CASSREAGGNEKLFF. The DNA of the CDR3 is TGTGCCAGCAGCCGGGAGGCCGGGGGAAATGAAAAACTGTTTTTT. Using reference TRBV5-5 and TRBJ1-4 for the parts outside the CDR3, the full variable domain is DAGVTQSPTHLIKTRGQQVTLRCSPISGHKSVSWYQQVLGQGPQFIFQYYEKEERGRGNFPDRFSARQFPNYSSELNVNALLLGDSALYLCASSREAGGNEKLFFGSGTQLSVL.

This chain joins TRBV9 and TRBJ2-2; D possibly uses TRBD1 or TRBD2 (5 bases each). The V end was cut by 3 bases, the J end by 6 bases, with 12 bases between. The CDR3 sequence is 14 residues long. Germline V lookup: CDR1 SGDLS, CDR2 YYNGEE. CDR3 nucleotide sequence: TGTGCCAGCAGCGGGAGAGGGGATCCCGGGGAGCTGTTTTTT. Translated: CASSGRGDPGELFF.

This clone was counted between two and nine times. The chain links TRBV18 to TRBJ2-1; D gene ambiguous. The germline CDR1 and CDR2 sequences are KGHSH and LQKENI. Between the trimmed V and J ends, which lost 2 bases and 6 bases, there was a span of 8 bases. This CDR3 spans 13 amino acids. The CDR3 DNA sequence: TGTGCCAGCTCACCAACCAGTCTCAATGAGCAGTTCTTC. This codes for CASSPTSLNEQFF.

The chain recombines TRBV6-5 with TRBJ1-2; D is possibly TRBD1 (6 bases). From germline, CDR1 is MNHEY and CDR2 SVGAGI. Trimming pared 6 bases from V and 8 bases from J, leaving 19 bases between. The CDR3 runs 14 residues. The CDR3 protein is CASSPGGGARGYTF. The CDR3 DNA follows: TGTGCCAGCAGCCCGGGGGGGGGCGCACGGGGCTACACCTTC.

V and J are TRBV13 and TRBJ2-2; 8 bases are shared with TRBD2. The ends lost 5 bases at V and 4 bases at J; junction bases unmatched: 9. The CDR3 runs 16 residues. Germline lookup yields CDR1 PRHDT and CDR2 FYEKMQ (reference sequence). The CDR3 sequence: CASSRTTSGPTGELFF. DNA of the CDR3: TGTGCCAGCAGCCGGACAACTAGCGGCCCCACCGGGGAGCTGTTTTTT.

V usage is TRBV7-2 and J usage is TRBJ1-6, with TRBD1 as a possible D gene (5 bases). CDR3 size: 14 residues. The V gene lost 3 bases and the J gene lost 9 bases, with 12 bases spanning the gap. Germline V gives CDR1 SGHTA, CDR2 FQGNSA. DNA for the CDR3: TGTGCCAGCAGCTTCGGGGAAGGGACTTCACCCCTCCACTTT. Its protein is CASSFGEGTSPLHF.

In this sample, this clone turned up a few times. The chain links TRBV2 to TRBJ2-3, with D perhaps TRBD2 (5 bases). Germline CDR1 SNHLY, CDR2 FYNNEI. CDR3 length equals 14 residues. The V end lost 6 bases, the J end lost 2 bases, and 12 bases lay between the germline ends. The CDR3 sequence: CASRRQRITDTQYF. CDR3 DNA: TGTGCCAGCAGGAGGCAGCGGATCACAGATACGCAGTATTTT.

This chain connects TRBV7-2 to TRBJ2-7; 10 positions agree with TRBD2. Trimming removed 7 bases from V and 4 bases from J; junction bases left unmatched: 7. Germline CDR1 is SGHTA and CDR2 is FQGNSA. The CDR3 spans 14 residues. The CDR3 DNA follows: TGTGCCAGCACCCCGGGACTAGCGTCTTACGAGCAGTACTTC. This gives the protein CASTPGLASYEQYF.

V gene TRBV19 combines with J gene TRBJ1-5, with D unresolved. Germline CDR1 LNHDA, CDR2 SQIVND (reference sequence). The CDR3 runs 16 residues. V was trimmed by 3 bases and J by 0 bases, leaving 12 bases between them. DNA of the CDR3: TGTGCCAGTAGTATGAATGCCGGGAGTAGCAATCAGCCCCAGCATTTT. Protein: CASSMNAGSSNQPQHF.

The CDR3 sequence is CAWNVGLVFSWQFF. The CDR3 nucleotides read TGTGCCTGGAATGTAGGACTAGTATTCTCATGGCAGTTCTTC. J is TRBJ2-1 and V is TRBV30, with 7 nucleotides matching TRBD2. V lost 4 bases, J lost 12 bases, and 15 bases stayed unmatched. The length of the CDR3 is 14 residues. Germline V gives CDR1 GTSNPN, CDR2 SVGIG (reference sequence).

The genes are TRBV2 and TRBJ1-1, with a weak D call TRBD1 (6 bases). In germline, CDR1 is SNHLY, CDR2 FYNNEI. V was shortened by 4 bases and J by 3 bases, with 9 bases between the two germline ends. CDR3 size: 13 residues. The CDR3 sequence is CASSVRTDTEAFF. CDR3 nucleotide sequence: TGTGCCAGCAGTGTACGGACAGACACTGAAGCTTTCTTT.